This T cell receptor beta chain was captured in a study of PD-L1 blockade in urothelial cancer. The overall study: Blood was evaluated 3 weeks (second dose) and 6 weeks after therapy began. Blood samples had a median of 141,255 T cells, just under 85,000 unique TCRs, and clonality roughly 0.088.

The V gene end was trimmed by 6 bases and the J gene end by 4 bases; junction bases not matched to a gene: 9. The CDR3 contains 14 residues. The germline gives CDR1 SNHLY, CDR2 FYNNEI. This clone was counted a single time. The antigen remains undetermined. Only in-frame clones appear in the TCRdb table, and some are missing; sequencing was by immunoSEQ multiplex PCR. The sample yields 50,000 to 60,000 clones, around 84% seen once. Findings and limits, study-wide: Patients who had durable benefit saw their tumor-associated blood clones expand more at 3 weeks.

The sequencing used PBMCs, collected around atezolizumab (anti-PD-L1) treatment. The V call is TRBV2, the J call TRBJ2-7, with 7 bases fitting TRBD1. This receptor was identified in a man aged 50 to 59 with urothelial cancer. The CDR3 DNA reads as TGTGCCAGCAGAAGACAGGGTTTGATTTACGAGCAGTACTTC. Translating gives CASRRQGLIYEQYF.